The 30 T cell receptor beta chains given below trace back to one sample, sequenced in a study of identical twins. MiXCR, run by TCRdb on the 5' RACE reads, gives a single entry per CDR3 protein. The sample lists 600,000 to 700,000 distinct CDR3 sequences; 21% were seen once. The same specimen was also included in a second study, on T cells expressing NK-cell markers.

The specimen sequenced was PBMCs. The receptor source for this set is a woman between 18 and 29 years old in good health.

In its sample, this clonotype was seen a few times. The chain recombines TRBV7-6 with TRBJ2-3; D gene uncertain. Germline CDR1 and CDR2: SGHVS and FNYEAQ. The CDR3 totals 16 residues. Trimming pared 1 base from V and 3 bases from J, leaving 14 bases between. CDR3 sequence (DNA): TGTGCCAGCAGCTTAGGGGTGGGAATCCCTACAGATACGCAGTATTTT. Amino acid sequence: CASSLGVGIPTDTQYF.

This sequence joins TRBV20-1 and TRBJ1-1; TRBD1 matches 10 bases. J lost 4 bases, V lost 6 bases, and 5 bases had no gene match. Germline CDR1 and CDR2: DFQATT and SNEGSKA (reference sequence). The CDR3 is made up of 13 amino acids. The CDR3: CSASTGGGTEAFF. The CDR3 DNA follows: TGCAGTGCATCGACAGGGGGCGGCACTGAAGCTTTCTTT.

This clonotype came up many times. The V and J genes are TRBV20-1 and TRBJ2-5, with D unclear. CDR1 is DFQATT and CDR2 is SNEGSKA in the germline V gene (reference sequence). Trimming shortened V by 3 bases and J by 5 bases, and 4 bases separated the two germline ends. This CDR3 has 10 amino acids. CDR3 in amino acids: CSASEETQYF. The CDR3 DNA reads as TGCAGTGCTAGCGAGGAGACCCAGTACTTC.

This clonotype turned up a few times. CDR3 nucleotides: TGCGCCAGCAGCTTCAGCGGGGGAAACACAGATACGCAGTATTTT. This translates into CASSFSGGNTDTQYF. This rearrangement joins TRBV5-1 to TRBJ2-3, with TRBD2 matching over 8 bases. CDR3 size: 15 residues. In germline, CDR1 is SGHRS, CDR2 YFSETQ. Unmatched junction bases numbered 4, after V lost 2 bases and J lost 2 bases.

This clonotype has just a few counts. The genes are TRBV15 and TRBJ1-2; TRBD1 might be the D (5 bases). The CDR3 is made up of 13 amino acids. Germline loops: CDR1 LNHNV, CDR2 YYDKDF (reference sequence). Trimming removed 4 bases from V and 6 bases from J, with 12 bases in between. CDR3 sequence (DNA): TGTGCCACCAGCATCGGGACTCCCGATGGCTACACCTTC. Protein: CATSIGTPDGYTF.

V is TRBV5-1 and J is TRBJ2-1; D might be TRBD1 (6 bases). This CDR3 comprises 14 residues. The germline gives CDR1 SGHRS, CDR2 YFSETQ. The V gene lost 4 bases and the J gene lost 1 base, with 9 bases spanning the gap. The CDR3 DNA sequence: TGCGCCAGCAGCCCCACAGGGTCCTACAATGAGCAGTTCTTC. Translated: CASSPTGSYNEQFF.

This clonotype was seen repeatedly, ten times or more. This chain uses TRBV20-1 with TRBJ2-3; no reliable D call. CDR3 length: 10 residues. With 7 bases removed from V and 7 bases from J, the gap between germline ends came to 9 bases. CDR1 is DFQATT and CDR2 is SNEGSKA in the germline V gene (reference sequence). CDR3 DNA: TGCAGTGTATCCCGGCATACGCAGTATTTT. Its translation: CSVSRHTQYF.

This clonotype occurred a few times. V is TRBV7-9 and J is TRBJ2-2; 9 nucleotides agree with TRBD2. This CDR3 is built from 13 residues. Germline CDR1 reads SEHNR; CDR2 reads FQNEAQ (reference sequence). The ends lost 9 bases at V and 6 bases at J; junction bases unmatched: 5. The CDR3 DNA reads TGTGCCAGTGGAGGGACTAGCTCCGGGGAGCTGTTTTTT. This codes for CASGGTSSGELFF.

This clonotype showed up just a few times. CDR3 DNA sequence: TGTGCCAGCAGTTCCGCCGGGGGGCGAACCGGGGAGCTGTTTTTT. This gives the protein CASSSAGGRTGELFF. The chain is built from TRBV12-3 or TRBV12-4 and TRBJ2-2; D is possibly TRBD2 (7 bases). Trimming shortened V by 4 bases and J by 5 bases, and 14 bases separated the two germline ends. The length of the CDR3 is 15 residues.

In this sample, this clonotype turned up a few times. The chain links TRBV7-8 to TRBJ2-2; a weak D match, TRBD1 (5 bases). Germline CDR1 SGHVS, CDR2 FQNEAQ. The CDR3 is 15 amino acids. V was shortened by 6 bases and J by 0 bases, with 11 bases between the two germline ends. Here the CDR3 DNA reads TGTGCCAGCAGGCCGACAGAGGCGAACACCGGGGAGCTGTTTTTT. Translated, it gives CASRPTEANTGELFF.

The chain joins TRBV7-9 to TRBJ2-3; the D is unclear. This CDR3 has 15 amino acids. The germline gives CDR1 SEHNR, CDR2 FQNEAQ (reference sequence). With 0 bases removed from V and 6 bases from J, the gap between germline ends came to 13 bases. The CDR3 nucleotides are TGTGCCAGCAGCTTAGCGGGAAGCGTCGGTGATACGCAGTATTTT. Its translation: CASSLAGSVGDTQYF.

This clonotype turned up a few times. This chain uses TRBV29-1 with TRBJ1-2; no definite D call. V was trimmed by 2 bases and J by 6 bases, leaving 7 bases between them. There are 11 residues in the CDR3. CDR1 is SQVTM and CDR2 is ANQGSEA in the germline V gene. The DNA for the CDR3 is TGCAGCGTTGAAATCCGGGATGGCTACACCTTC. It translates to CSVEIRDGYTF. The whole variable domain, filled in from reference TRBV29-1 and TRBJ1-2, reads SAVISQKPSRDICQRGTSLTIQCQVDSQVTMMFWYRQQPGQSLTLIATANQGSEATYESGFVIDKFPISRPNLTFSTLTVSNMSPEDSSIYLCSVEIRDGYTFGSGTRLTVV.

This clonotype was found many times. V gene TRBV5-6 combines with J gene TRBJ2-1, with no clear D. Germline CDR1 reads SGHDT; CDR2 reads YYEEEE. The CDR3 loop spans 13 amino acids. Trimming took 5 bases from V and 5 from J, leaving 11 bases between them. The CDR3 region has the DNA TGTGCCAGCAGACACGGACGGGACAATGAGCAGTTCTTC. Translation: CASRHGRDNEQFF. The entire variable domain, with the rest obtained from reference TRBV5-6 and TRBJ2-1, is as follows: DAGVTQSPTHLIKTRGQQVTLRCSPKSGHDTVSWYQQALGQGPQFIFQYYEEEERQRGNFPDRFSGHQFPNYSSELNVNALLLGDSALYLCASRHGRDNEQFFGPGTRLTVL.

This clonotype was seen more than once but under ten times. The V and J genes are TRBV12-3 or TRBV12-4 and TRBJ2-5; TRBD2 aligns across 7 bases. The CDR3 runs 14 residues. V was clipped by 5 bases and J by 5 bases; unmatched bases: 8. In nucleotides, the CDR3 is TGTGCCAGCAGTCCCGCGGGGGTGGGGGAGACCCAGTACTTC. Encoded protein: CASSPAGVGETQYF.

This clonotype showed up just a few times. CDR3 sequence reads: CASSPRLAGGSSTDTQYF. In DNA form, the CDR3 reads TGTGCCAGCAGCCCCCGACTAGCGGGGGGCTCTAGCACAGATACGCAGTATTTT. The rearrangement joins TRBV11-2 to TRBJ2-3, with 13 bases that match TRBD2. V lost 5 bases, J lost 0 bases, and 8 bases stayed unmatched. Germline CDR1 and CDR2: SGHAT and FQNNGV. The CDR3 is 18 residues long.

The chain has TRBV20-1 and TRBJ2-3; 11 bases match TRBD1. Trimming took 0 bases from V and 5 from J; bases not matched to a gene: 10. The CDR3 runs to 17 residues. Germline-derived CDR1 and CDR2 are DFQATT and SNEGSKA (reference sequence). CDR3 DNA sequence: TGCAGTGCTAGAGAAATAGGGACAGGGGGTGTTTTAGATACGCAGTATTTT. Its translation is CSAREIGTGGVLDTQYF.

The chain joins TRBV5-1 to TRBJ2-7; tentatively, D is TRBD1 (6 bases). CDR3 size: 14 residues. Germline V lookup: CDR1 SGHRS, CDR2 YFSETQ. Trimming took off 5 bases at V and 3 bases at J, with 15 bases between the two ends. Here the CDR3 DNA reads TGCGCCAGCAGACCTCAGGGGAGAGGCTACGAGCAGTACTTC. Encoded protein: CASRPQGRGYEQYF.

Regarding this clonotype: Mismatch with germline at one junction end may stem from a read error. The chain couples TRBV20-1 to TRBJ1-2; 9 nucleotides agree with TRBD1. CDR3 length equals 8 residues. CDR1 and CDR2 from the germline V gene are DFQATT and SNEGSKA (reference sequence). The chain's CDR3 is CSPGTGIF. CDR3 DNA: TGCAGTCCCGGGACAGGGATCTTC.

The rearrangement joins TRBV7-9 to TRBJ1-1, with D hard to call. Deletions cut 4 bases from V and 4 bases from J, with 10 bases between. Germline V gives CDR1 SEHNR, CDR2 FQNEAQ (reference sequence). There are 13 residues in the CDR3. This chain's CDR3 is CASSSFAGTEAFF. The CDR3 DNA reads TGTGCCAGCAGCTCCTTTGCAGGCACTGAAGCTTTCTTT. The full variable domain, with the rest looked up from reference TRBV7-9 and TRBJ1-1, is DTGVSQNPRHKITKRGQNVTFRCDPISEHNRLYWYRQTLGQGPEFLTYFQNEAQLEKSRLLSDRFSAERPKGSFSTLEIQRTEQGDSAMYLCASSSFAGTEAFFGQGTRLTVV.

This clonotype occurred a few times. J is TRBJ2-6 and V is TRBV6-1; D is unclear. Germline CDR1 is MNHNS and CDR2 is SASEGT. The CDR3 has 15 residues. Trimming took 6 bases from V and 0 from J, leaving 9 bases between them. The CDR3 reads CASRTPGSGANVLTF. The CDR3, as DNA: TGTGCCAGCAGGACCCCGGGCTCTGGGGCCAACGTCCTGACTTTC.

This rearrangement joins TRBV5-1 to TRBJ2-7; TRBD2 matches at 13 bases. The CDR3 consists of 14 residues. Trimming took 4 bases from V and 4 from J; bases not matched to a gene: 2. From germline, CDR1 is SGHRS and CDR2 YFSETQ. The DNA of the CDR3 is TGCGCCAGCAGCGGGACTAGCGGGGTTTACGAGCAGTACTTC. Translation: CASSGTSGVYEQYF.

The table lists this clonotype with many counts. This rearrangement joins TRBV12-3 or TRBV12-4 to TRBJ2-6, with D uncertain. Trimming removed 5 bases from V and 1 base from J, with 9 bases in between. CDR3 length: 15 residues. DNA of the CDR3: TGTGCCAGCAGTCCCGGTATTTCTGGGGCCAACGTCCTGACTTTC. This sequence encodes CASSPGISGANVLTF.

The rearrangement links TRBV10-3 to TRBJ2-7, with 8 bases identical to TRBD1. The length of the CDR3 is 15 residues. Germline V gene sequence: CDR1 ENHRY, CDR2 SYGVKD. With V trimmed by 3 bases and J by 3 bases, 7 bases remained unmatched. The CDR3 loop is CAISDTGTGNYEQYF. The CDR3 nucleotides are TGTGCCATCAGTGATACCGGGACAGGTAACTACGAGCAGTACTTC.

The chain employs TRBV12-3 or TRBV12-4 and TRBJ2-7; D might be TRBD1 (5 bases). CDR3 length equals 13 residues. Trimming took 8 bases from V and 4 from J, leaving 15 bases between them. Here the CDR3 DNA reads TGTGCCAGCGCCTCGCAGGGAACGTACGAGCAGTACTTC. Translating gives CASASQGTYEQYF.

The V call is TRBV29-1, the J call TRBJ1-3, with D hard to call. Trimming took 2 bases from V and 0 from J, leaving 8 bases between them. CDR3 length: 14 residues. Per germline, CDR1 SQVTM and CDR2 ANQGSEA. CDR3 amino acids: CSVETWDSGNTIYF. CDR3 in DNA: TGCAGCGTTGAAACCTGGGACTCTGGAAACACCATATATTTT.

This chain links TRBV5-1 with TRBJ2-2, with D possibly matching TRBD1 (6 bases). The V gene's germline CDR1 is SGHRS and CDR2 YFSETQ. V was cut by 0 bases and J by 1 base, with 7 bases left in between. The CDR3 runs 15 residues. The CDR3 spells CASSLATGNTGELFF. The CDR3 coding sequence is TGCGCCAGCAGCTTGGCGACAGGGAACACCGGGGAGCTGTTTTTT.

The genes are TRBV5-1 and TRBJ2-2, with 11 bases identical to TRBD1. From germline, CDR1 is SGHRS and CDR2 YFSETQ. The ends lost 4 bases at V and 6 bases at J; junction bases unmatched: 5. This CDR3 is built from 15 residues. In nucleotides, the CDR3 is TGCGCCAGCAGCGCACGGGACAGGGGGGCCGGGGAGCTGTTTTTT. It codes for CASSARDRGAGELFF.

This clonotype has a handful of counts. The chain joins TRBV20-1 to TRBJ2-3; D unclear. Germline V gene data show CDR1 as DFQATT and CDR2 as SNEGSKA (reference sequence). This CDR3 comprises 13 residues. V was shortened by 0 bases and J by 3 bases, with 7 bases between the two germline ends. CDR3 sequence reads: CSARDHRTDTQYF. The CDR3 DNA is TGCAGTGCTAGAGATCACCGAACAGATACGCAGTATTTT.

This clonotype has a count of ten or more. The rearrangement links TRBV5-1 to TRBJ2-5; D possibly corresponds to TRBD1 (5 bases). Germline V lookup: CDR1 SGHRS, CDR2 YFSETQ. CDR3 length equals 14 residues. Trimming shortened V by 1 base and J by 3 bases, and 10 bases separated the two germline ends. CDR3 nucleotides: TGCGCCAGCAGCTTGCAGTCCAGGGAAGAGACCCAGTACTTC. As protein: CASSLQSREETQYF.

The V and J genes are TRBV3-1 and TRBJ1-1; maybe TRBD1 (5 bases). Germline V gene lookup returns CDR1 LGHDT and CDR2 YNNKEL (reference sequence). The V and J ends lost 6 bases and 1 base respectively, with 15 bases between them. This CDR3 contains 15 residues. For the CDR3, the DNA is TGTGCCAGCAGATTAGCCGGGACCCCGAACACTGAAGCTTTCTTT. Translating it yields CASRLAGTPNTEAFF.